This is a list of T cell receptor beta chains from one sample in a study of blood T cell repertoires in COVID-19. The assay was immunoSEQ multiplex PCR, and TCRdb's table has in-frame clones only and misses some. This sample yields roughly 400,000 clones, of which 90% are seen a single time; about 0.6% belongs to the top ten. The sample consisted of PBMCs or T cells enriched from blood (not recorded which). The receptors stem from a young man who had recovered from COVID-19. Each CDR3 is given with its conserved first and last residue.

TRBV5-4,CASSLGRGSTDTQYF
TRBV11-3,CASSLDRVGYTF
TRBV7-2,CASSLRGTTATGELFF
TRBV12-3/TRBV12-4,CASSSFGPTEAFF
TRBV5-8,CASSPGTLKETQYF
TRBV7-9,CASSSDRGNQPQHF
TRBV7-8,CASSYAYEQYF
TRBV5-4,CASSLDPESYGYTF
TRBV21-1,CASSKEGVEPQHF
TRBV2,CASSEYDEQFF
TRBV3-1/TRBV3-2,CASSQGLTTSGVTDTQYF
TRBV21-1,CASSNLLVGQGDEKLFF
TRBV27,CASSPDRGREQFF